This TCR beta chain was identified in a study of shared clonotypes between healthy human individuals. Study-wide context: Aged 18 to 49, the donors were a couple of women and a few men. Study-wide points: In this cohort, only blood was sampled, and tissue repertoires likely differ. With a handful of donors compared, about 5.2% of naive CD4 clonotypes were shared.

TCRdb's table, derived via immunoSEQ multiplex PCR, lists solely in-frame clones and lacks some. The table has roughly 2.5 million clones, approximately 92% seen once. A note on this clone: Its target is unknown.

CDR1 is SEHNR, CDR2 FQNEAQ, per germline (reference sequence). The V end was cut by 4 bases, the J end by 0 bases, with 11 bases between. This CDR3 has 15 amino acids. Caucasian adults living in Nashville, Tennessee, provided all samples. The rearrangement uses TRBV7-9 and TRBJ2-3, with D unresolved. The clonotype comes from a man between 18 and 35 years old in good health. The sample comprised naive CD4+ T cells sorted from blood. Subset reported: CD45RA+ positively selected. CDR3 loop: CASSSTAPSTDTQYF. CDR3 in DNA: TGTGCCAGCAGCTCGACCGCCCCTAGCACAGATACGCAGTATTTT.